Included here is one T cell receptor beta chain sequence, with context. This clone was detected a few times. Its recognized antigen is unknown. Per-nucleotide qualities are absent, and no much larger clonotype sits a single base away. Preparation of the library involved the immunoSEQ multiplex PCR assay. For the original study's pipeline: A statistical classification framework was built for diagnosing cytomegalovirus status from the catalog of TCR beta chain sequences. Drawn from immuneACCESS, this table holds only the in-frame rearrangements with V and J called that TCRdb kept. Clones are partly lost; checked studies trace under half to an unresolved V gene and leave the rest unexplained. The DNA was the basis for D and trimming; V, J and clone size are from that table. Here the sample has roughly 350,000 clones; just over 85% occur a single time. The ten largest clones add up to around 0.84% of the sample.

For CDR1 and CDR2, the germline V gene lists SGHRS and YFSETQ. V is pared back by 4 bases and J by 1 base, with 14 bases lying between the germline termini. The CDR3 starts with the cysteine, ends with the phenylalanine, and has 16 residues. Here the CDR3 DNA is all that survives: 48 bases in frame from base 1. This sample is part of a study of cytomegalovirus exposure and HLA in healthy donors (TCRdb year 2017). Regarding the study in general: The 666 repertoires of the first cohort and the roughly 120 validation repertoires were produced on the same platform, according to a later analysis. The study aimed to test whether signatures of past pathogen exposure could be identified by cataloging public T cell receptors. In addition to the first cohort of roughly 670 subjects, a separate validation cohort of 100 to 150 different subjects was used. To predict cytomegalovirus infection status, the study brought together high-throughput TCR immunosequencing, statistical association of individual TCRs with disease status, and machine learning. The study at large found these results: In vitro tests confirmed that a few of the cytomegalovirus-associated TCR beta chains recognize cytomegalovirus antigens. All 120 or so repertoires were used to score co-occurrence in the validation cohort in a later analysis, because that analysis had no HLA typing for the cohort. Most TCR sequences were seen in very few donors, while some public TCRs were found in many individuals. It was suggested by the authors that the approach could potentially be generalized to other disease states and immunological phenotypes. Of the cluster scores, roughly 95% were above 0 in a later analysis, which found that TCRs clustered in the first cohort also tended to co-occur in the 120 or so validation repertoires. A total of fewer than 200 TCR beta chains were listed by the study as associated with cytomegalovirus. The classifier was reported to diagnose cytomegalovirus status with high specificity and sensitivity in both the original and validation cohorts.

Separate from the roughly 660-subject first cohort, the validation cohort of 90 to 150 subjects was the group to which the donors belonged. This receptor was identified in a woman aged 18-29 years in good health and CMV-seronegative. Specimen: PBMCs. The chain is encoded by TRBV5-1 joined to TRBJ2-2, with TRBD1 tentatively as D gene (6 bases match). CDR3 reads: CASSPPMTGNTGELFF. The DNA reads TGCGCCAGCAGCCCCCCAATGACAGGGAACACCGGGGAGCTGTTTTTT.